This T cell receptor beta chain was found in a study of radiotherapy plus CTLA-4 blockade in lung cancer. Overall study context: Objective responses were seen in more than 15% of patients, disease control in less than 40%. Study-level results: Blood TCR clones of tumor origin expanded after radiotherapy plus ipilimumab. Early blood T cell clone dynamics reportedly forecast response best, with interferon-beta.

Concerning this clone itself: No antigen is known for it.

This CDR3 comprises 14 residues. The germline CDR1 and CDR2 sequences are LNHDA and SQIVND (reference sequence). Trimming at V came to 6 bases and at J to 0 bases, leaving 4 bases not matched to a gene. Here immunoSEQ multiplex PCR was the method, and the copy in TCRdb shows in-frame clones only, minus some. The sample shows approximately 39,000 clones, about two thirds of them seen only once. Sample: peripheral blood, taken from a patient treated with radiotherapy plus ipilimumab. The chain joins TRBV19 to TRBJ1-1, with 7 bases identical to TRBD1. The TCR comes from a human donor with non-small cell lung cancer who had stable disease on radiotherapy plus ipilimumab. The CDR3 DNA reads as TGTGCCAGTAGCCGGGGACAGCTGAACACTGAAGCTTTCTTT. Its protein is CASSRGQLNTEAFF.